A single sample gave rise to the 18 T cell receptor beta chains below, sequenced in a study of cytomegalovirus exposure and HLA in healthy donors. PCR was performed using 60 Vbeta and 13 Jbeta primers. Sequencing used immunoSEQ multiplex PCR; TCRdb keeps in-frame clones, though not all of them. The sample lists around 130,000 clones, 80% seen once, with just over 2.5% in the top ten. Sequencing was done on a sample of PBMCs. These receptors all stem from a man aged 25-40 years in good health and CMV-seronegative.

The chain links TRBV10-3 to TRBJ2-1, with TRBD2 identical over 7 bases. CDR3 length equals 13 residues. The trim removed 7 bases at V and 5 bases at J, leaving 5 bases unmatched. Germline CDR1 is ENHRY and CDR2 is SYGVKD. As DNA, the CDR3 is TGTGCCATCACCGCGGGAGTGGACAATGAGCAGTTCTTC. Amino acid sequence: CAITAGVDNEQFF.

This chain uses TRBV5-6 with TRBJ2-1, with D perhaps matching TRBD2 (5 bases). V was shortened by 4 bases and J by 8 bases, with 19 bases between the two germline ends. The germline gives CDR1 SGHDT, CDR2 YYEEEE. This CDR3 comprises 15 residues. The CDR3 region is CASSLRAIPQYEQFF. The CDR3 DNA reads TGTGCCAGCAGCCTGAGGGCGATCCCACAATATGAGCAGTTCTTC. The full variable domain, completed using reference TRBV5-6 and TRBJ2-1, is DAGVTQSPTHLIKTRGQQVTLRCSPKSGHDTVSWYQQALGQGPQFIFQYYEEEERQRGNFPDRFSGHQFPNYSSELNVNALLLGDSALYLCASSLRAIPQYEQFFGPGTRLTVL.

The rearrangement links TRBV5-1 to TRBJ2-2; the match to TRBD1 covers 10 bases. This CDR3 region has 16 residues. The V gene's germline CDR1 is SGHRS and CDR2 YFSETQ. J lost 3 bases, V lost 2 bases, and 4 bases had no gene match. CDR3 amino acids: CASSFTGTGDTGELFF. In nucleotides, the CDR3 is TGCGCCAGCAGCTTCACCGGGACAGGGGACACCGGGGAGCTGTTTTTT.

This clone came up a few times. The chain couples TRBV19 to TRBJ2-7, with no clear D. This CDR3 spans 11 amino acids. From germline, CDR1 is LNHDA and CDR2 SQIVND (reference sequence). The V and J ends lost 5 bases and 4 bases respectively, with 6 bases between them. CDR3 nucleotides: TGTGCCAGTAGTTCCCCTTACGAGCAGTACTTC. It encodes CASSSPYEQYF.

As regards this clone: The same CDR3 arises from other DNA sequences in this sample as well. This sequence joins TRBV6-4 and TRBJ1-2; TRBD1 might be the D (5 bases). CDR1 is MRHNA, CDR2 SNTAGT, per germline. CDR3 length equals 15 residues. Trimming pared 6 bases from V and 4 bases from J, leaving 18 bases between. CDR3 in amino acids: CASSQRGGEAYGYTF. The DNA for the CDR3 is TGTGCCAGCAGCCAACGGGGAGGGGAGGCCTATGGCTACACCTTC.

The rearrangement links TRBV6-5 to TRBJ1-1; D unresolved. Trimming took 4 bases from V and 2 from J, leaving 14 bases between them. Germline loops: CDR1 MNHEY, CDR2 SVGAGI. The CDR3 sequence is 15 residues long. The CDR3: CASSSRPGANTEAFF. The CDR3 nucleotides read TGTGCCAGCAGTTCCCGACCGGGAGCAAACACTGAAGCTTTCTTT.

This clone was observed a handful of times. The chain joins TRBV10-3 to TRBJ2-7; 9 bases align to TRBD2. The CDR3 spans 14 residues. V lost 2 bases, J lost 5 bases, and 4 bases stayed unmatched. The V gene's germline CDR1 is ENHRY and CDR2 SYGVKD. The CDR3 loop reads CAISEGGRADEQYF. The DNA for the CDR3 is TGTGCCATCAGTGAGGGCGGGAGGGCCGACGAGCAGTACTTC.

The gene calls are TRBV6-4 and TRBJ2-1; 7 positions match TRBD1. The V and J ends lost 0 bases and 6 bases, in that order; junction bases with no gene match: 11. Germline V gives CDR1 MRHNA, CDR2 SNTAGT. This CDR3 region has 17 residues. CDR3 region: CASSDSDREGVRNEQFF. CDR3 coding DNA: TGTGCCAGCAGTGACTCAGACAGGGAAGGAGTCCGCAATGAGCAGTTCTTC.

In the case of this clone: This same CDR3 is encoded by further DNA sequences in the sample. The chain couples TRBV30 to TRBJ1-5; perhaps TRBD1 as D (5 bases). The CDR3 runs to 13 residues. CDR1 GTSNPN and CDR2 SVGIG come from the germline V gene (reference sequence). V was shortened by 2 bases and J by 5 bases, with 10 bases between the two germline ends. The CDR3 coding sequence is TGTGCCTGGAGTTCCGGGGGGGATCAGCCCCAGCATTTT. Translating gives CAWSSGGDQPQHF.

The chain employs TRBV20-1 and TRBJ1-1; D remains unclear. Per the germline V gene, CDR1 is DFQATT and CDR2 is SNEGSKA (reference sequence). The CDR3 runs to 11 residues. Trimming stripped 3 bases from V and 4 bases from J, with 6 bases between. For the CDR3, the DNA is TGCAGTGCTAGTCACAGCACTGAAGCTTTCTTT. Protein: CSASHSTEAFF.

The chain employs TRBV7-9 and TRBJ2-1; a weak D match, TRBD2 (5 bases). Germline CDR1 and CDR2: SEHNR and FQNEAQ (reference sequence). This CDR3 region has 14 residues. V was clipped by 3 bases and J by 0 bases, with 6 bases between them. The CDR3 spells CASSLTNSYNEQFF. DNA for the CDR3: TGTGCCAGCAGCTTGACTAACTCCTACAATGAGCAGTTCTTC.

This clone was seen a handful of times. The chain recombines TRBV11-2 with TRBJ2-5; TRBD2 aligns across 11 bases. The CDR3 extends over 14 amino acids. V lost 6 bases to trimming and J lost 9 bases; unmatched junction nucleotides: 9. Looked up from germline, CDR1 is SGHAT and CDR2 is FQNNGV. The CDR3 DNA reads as TGTGCCAGCAGGTTTAGCGGGAGGGCCCCGGCCCAGTACTTC. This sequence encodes CASRFSGRAPAQYF.

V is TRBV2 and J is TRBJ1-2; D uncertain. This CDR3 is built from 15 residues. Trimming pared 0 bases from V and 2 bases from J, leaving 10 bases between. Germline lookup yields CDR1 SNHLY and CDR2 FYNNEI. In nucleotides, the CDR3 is TGTGCCAGCAGTGAAGCGCTTTCGGGGAACTATGGCTACACCTTC. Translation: CASSEALSGNYGYTF.

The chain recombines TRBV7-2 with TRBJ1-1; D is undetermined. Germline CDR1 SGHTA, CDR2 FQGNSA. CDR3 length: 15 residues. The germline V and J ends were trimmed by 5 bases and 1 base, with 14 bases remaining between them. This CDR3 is CASSREGHGNTEAFF. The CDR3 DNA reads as TGTGCCAGCAGCCGGGAGGGCCACGGGAACACTGAAGCTTTCTTT. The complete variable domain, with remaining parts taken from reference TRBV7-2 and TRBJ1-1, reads GAGVSQSPSNKVTEKGKDVELRCDPISGHTALYWYRQSLGQGLEFLIYFQGNSAPDKSGLPSDRFSAERTGGSVSTLTIQRTQQEDSAVYLCASSREGHGNTEAFFGQGTRLTVV.

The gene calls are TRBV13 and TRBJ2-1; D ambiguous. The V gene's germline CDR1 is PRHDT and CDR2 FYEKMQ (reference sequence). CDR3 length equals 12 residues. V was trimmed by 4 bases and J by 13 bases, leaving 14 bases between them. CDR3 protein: CASSWPGANQFF. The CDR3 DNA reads TGTGCCAGCAGCTGGCCTGGAGCCAATCAGTTCTTC.

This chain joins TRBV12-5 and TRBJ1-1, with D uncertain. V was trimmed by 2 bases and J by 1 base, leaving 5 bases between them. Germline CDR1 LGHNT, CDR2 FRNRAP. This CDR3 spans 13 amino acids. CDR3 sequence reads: CASGLTQNTEAFF. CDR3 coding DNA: TGTGCTAGTGGTTTGACTCAGAACACTGAAGCTTTCTTT.

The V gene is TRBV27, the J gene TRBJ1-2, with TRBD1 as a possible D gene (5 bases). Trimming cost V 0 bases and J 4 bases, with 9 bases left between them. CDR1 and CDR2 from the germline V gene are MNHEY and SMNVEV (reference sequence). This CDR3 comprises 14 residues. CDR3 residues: CASSLSRVGYGYTF. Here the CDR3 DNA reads TGTGCCAGCAGTTTATCCAGGGTGGGCTATGGCTACACCTTC.

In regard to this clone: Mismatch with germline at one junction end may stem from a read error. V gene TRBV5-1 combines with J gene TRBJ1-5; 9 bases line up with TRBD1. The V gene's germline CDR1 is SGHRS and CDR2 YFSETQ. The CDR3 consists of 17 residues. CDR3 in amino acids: CASSPTWTGASNQPQNF. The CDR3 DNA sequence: TGCGCCAGCAGCCCTACGTGGACAGGGGCGAGCAATCAGCCCCAGAATTTT.